These 5 T cell receptor beta chains share one sample of origin, sequenced in a study of control samples from healthy donors and cancer patients. Data came from immunoSEQ multiplex PCR; TCRdb stores just in-frame clones and leaves some out. The sample comprises approximately 120,000 clones, 85% to 90% of which are singletons, and 17% rests with the top ten. The material sequenced was blood. The source is a woman between 50 and 59 years old in good health.

The V and J genes are TRBV14 and TRBJ1-1; D is ambiguous. V was clipped by 3 bases and J by 3 bases, with 14 bases between them. The length of the CDR3 is 15 residues. Looked up from germline, CDR1 is SGHDN and CDR2 is FVKESK. CDR3 nucleotide sequence: TGTGCCAGCAGCCAGGATGAGCGGGGTTACACTGAAGCTTTCTTT. Its translation is CASSQDERGYTEAFF.

The chain couples TRBV7-3 to TRBJ2-2; TRBD2 agrees at 8 bases. Trimming removed 5 bases from V and 6 bases from J; junction bases left unmatched: 11. CDR1 SGHTA and CDR2 FQGTGA come from the germline V gene. The CDR3 has 16 residues. The CDR3 loop reads CASSPTGAGVSGELFF. DNA of the CDR3: TGTGCCAGCAGCCCCACAGGAGCGGGGGTCTCCGGGGAGCTGTTTTTT.

The V gene is TRBV19, the J gene TRBJ2-1, with a tentative D call TRBD1 (6 bases). The CDR3 extends over 14 amino acids. V was clipped by 3 bases and J by 6 bases, with 12 bases between them. The germline gives CDR1 LNHDA, CDR2 SQIVND (reference sequence). The CDR3 spells CASSIPQGGNEQFF. The CDR3 DNA follows: TGTGCCAGTAGTATCCCACAGGGTGGCAATGAGCAGTTCTTC.

The rearrangement uses TRBV12-3 or TRBV12-4 and TRBJ1-2, with TRBD1 matching over 7 bases. V lost 7 bases and J lost 3; bases outside the gene matches: 2. CDR3 length: 12 amino acids. CDR3 amino acids: CASNRGDYGYTF. The CDR3 nucleotides are TGTGCCAGCAACAGGGGCGACTATGGCTACACCTTC.

The rearrangement uses TRBV28 and TRBJ1-3; D uncertain. In germline, CDR1 is MDHEN, CDR2 SYDVKM. Trimming shortened V by 6 bases and J by 4 bases, and 13 bases separated the two germline ends. CDR3 length equals 14 residues. CDR3 amino acids: CASSERTFGNTIYF. CDR3 sequence (DNA): TGTGCCAGCAGCGAGCGGACCTTCGGAAACACCATATATTTT.